This TCR beta chain was identified in a study of control samples from healthy donors and cancer patients (dated by TCRdb to 2018 to 2020). CDR1 is given as SGHTA and CDR2 as FQGNSA, both from the germline V gene. The CDR3 holds 13 amino acids from the cysteine to the phenylalanine. The CDR3 DNA has 39 bases and is translated from base 1. V drops 2 bases and J drops 5 bases, leaving 7 bases in between. Library preparation used the immunoSEQ multiplex PCR assay. TCRdb's version of the immuneACCESS table is confined to in-frame rearrangements and falls short of the full clone set. An unresolved V gene accounts for under half of the shortfall where checked; the remainder is of unknown origin. The sample contains tens of thousands of clones, 75% to 90% of them found a single time. The ten biggest clones cover 25% to 35% of the sample. This clone came up once. The target of this receptor is not known. The record has no base qualities; no much larger clone is one base away.

The chain is encoded by TRBV7-2 joined to TRBJ2-1; the D gene lacks a confident call. This clonotype was sampled from a middle-aged man in good health. The sequencing input was blood. CDR3 sequence: CASSLSSNNEQFF. The DNA is as follows: TGTGCCAGCAGCTTATCATCTAACAATGAGCAGTTCTTC.